This T cell receptor beta chain was profiled in a study of T cell clonality in common variable immunodeficiency. The study, taken as a whole, reports: In common variable immunodeficiency, TCR beta chains reportedly carried fewer deletions and N-nucleotide insertions. Shared TCRbeta clones were fewer between CVID subjects than controls.

This clone was counted a few times. What it binds is not known. Read sequence stops 3 residues before the CDR3 end, and the germline J gene provides the missing end. The CDR3 totals 15 residues. V gave up 5 bases and J gave up 3 bases; unmatched junction bases: 5. The germline V gene has CDR1 LNHDA and CDR2 SQIVND (reference sequence). CVID and control samples used equivalent genomic DNA input. Clones were read by immunoSEQ multiplex PCR, and TCRdb kept only the in-frame ones, dropping some. The sample contains some 64,000 clones, none of them singletons. This TCR derives from a person between 18 and 69 years old in good health. The chain joins TRBV19 to TRBJ2-3; the match to TRBD1 covers 10 bases. The material sequenced was peripheral blood mononuclear cells. Incomplete CDR3 DNA: TGTGCCAGTAGTCCGACAGGGGGCTGGACAGATACG. It yields the protein CASSPTGGWTDT. The whole CDR3 protein reads CASSPTGGWTDTQYF.